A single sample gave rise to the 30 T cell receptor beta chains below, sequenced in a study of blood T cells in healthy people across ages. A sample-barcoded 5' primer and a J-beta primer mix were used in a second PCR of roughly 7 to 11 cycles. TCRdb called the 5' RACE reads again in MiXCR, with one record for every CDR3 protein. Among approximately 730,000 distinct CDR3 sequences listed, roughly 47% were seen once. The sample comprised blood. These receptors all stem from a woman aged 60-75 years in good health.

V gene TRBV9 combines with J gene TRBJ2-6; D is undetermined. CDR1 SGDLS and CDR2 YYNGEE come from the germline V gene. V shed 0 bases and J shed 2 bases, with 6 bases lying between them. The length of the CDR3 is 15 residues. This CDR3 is CASSVVLAGANVLTF. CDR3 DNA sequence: TGTGCCAGCAGCGTAGTTCTCGCTGGGGCCAACGTCCTGACTTTC.

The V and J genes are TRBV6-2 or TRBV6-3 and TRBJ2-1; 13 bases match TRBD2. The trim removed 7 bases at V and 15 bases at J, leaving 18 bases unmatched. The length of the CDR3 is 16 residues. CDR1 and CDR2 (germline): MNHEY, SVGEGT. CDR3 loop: CASTETRTSGRPLRFF. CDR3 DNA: TGTGCCAGCACCGAAACCCGGACTAGCGGGAGACCGCTAAGGTTCTTC.

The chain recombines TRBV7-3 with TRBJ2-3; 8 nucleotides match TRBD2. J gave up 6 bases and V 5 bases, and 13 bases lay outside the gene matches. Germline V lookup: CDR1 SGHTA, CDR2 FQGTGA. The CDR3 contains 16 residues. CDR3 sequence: CASSPLALAEGDTQYF. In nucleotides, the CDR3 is TGTGCCAGCAGCCCTCTCGCACTAGCGGAGGGGGATACGCAGTATTTT. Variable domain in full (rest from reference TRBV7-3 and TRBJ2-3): GAGVSQTPSNKVTEKGKYVELRCDPISGHTALYWYRQSLGQGPEFLIYFQGTGAADDSGLPNDRFFAVRPEGSVSTLKIQRTERGDSAVYLCASSPLALAEGDTQYFGPGTRLTVL.

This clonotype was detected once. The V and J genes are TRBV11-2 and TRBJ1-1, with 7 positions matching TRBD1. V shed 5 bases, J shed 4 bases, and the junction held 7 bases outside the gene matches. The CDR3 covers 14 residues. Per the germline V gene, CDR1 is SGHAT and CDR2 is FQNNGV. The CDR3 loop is CASSSGQVSTEAFF. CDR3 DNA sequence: TGTGCCAGCAGCAGCGGACAGGTCAGCACTGAAGCTTTCTTT.

CDR3 loop: CASSVGGYAEAFF. Written as DNA, the CDR3 is TGTGCCAGCAGCGTAGGCGGATACGCTGAAGCTTTCTTT. This sequence joins TRBV9 and TRBJ1-1; D ambiguous. The germline gives CDR1 SGDLS, CDR2 YYNGEE. The CDR3 totals 13 residues. The ends were cut back, 0 bases at V and 6 bases at J, with 9 bases in the middle.

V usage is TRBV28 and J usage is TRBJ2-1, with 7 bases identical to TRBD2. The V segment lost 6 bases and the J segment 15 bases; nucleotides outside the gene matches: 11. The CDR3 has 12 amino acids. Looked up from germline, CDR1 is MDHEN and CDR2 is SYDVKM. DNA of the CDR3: TGTGCCAGCAGGACGACTGGTAGCGGGTCGTTCTTC. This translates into CASRTTGSGSFF. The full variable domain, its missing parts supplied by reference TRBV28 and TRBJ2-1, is DVKVTQSSRYLVKRTGEKVFLECVQDMDHENMFWYRQDPGLGLRLIYFSYDVKMKEKGDIPEGYSVSREKKERFSLILESASTNQTSMYLCASRTTGSGSFFGPGTRLTVL.

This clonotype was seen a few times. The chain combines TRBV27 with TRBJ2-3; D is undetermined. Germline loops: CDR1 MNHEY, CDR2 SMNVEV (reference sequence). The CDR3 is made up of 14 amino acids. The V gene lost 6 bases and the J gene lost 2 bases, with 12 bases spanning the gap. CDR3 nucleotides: TGTGCCAGCAGCCCGAGAAGGACCACAGATACGCAGTATTTT. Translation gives CASSPRRTTDTQYF.

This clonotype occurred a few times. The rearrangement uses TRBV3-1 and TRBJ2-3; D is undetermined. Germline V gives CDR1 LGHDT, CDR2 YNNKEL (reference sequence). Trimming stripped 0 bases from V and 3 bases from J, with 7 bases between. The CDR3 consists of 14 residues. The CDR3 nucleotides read TGTGCCAGCAGCCAAGATCACGGTACAGATACGCAGTATTTT. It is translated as CASSQDHGTDTQYF.

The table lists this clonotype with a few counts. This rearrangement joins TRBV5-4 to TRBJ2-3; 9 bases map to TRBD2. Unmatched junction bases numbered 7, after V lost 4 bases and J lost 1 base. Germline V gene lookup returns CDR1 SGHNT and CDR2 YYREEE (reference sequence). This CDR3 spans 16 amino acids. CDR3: CASSPSGGTGTDTQYF. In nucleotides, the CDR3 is TGTGCCAGCAGCCCCAGCGGGGGGACTGGCACAGATACGCAGTATTTT.

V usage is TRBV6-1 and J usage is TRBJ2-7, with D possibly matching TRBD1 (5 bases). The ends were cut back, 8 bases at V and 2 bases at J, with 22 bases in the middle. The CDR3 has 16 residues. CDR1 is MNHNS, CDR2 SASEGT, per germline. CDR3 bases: TGTGCCAGCGCCTCCTCCGCAGGGTCTGTGCCCTACGAGCAGTACTTC. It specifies CASASSAGSVPYEQYF.

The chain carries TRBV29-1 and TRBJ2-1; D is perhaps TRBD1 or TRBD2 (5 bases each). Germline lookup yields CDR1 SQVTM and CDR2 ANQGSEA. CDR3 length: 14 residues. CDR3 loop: CTSSGTATYNEQFF. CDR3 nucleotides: TGCACCAGTTCCGGGACGGCAACCTACAATGAGCAGTTCTTC.

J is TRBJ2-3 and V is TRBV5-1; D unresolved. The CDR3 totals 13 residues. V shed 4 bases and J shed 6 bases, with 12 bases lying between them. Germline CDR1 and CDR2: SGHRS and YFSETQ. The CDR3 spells CASSLDSADTQYF. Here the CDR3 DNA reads TGCGCCAGCAGCCTCGACTCGGCGGATACGCAGTATTTT.

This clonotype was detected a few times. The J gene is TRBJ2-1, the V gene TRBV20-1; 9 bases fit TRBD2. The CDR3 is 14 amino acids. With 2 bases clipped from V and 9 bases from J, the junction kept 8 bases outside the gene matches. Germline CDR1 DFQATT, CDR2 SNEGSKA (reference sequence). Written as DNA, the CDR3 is TGCAGTGCTAGACCCAGCGGGAGGACGTCTGAGCAGTTCTTC. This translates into CSARPSGRTSEQFF.

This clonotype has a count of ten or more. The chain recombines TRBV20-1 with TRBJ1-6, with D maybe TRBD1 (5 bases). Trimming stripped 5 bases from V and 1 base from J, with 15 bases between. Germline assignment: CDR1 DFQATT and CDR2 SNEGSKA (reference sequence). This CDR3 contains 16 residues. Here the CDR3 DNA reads TGCAGTGCTCCTCTTGAGGAGGGGTCCTATAATTCACCCCTCCACTTT. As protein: CSAPLEEGSYNSPLHF.

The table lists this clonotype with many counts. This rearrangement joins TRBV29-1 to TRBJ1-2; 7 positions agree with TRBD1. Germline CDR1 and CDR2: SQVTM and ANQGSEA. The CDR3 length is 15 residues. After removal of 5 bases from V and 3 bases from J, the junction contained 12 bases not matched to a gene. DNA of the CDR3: TGCAGCGTTCCCGGGACAGCGAGCGATTACTATGGCTACACCTTC. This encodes CSVPGTASDYYGYTF.

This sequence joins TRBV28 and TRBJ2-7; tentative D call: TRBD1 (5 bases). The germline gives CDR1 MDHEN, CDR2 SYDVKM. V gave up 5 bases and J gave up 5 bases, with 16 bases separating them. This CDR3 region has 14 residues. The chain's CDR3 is CASSPEGAANEQYF. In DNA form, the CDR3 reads TGTGCCAGCAGTCCCGAAGGGGCGGCCAACGAGCAGTACTTC.

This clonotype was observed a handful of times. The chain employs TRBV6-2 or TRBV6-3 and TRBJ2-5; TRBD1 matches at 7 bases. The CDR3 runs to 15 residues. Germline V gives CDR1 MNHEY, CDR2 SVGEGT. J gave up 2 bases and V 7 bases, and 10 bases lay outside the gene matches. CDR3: CASTYPSGGQETQYF. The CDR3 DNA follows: TGTGCCAGCACCTACCCCTCAGGGGGACAAGAGACCCAGTACTTC.

CDR3 protein: CATSRLAGTLGAEAFF. The DNA of the CDR3 is TGTGCCACCAGCAGGCTGGCTGGAACCCTGGGGGCTGAAGCTTTCTTT. The chain employs TRBV15 and TRBJ1-1; a weak D match, TRBD1 (5 bases). The CDR3 length is 16 residues. The V and J ends lost 3 bases and 6 bases respectively, with 20 bases between them. CDR1 and CDR2 (germline): LNHNV, YYDKDF (reference sequence).

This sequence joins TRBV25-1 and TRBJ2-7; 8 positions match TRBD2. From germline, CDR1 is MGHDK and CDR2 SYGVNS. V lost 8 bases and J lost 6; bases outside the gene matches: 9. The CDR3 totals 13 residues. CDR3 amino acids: CASGSGATVEQYF. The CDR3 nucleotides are TGTGCCAGCGGTAGCGGGGCAACGGTCGAGCAGTACTTC.

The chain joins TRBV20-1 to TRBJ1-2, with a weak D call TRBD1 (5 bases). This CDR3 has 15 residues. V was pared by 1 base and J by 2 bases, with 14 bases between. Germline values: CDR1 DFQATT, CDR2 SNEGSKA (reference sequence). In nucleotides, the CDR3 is TGCAGTGCTAGAGGGGAACAGGAGGGGAACTATGGCTACACCTTC. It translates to CSARGEQEGNYGYTF.

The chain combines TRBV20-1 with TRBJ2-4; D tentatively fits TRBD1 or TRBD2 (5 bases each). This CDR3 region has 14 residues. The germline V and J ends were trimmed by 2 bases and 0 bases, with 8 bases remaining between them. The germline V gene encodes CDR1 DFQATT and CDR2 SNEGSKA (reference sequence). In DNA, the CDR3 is TGCAGTGCTAGAATCGGGACAGCCAAAAACATTCAGTACTTC. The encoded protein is CSARIGTAKNIQYF.

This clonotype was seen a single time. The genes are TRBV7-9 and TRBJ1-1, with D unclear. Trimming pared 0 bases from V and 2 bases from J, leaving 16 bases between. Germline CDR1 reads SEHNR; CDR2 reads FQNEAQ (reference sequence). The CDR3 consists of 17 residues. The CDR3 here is CASSLAPGWFGNTEAFF. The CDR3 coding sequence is TGTGCCAGCAGCTTAGCACCTGGCTGGTTTGGTAACACTGAAGCTTTCTTT. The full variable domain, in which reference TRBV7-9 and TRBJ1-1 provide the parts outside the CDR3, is DTGVSQNPRHKITKRGQNVTFRCDPISEHNRLYWYRQTLGQGPEFLTYFQNEAQLEKSRLLSDRFSAERPKGSFSTLEIQRTEQGDSAMYLCASSLAPGWFGNTEAFFGQGTRLTVV.

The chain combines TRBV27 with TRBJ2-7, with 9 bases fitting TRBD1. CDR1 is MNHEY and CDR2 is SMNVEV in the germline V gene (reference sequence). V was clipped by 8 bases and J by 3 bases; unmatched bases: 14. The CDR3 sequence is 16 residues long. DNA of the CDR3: TGTGCCAGCCGCCCAATCCGGGACAGGGACTTCTACGAGCAGTACTTC. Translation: CASRPIRDRDFYEQYF.

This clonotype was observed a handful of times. DNA for the CDR3: TGTGCCAGCTCGGCGGGTCTACCTGGCGAGCAGTACTTC. Its protein product is CASSAGLPGEQYF. The V and J genes are TRBV14 and TRBJ2-7, with D tentatively TRBD2 (5 bases). Per the germline V gene, CDR1 is SGHDN and CDR2 is FVKESK. The CDR3 totals 13 residues. With 8 bases removed from V and 6 bases from J, the gap between germline ends came to 17 bases.

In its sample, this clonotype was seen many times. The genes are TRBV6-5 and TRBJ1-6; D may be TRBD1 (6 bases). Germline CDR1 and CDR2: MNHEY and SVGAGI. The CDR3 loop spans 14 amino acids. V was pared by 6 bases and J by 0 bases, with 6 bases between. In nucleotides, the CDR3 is TGTGCCAGCAGGGACAGCTCCTATAATTCACCCCTCCACTTT. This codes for CASRDSSYNSPLHF.

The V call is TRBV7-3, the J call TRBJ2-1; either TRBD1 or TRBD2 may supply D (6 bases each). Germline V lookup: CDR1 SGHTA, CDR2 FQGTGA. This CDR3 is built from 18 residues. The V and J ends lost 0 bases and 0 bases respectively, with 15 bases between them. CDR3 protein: CASSLTSVGGGSYNEQFF. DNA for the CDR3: TGTGCCAGCAGCTTAACGAGCGTAGGAGGGGGCTCCTACAATGAGCAGTTCTTC.

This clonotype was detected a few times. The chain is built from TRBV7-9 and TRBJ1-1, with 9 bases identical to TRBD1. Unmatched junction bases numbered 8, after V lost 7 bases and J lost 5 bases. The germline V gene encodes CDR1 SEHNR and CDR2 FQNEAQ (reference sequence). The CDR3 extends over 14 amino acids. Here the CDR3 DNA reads TGTGCCAGCACGACAGGGGGGTACGGAACTGAAGCTTTCTTT. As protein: CASTTGGYGTEAFF.

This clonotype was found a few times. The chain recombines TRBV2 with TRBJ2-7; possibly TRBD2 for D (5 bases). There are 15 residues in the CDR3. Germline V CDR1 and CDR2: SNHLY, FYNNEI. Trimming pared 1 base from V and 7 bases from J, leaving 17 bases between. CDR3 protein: CASSEELGSYNEQYF. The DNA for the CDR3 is TGTGCCAGCAGTGAAGAACTAGGGTCCTACAATGAGCAGTACTTC.

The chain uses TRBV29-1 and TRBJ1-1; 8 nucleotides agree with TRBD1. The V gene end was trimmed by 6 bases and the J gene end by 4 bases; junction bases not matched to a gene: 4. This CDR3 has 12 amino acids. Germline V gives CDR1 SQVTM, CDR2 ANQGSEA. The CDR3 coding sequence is TGCAGCGTGGCAACAGGGGGCACTGAAGCTTTCTTT. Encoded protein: CSVATGGTEAFF.

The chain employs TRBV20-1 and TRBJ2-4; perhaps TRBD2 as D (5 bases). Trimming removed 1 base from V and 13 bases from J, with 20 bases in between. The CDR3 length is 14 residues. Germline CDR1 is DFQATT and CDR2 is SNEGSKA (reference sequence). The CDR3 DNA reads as TGCAGTGCTAGAGCTGGGTTCGGGATGAAAGAGCAGTACTTC. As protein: CSARAGFGMKEQYF.